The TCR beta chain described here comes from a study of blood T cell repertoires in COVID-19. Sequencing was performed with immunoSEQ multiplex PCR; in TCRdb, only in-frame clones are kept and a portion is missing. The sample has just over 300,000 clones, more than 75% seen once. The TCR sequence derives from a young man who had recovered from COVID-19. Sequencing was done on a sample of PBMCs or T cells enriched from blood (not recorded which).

The CDR3, as DNA: TGTGCCAGCAGTTTCCAGGGCTATGGTGGTAATGAGCAGTTCTTC. Translating it yields CASSFQGYGGNEQFF. This rearrangement joins TRBV27 to TRBJ2-1; TRBD1 might be the D (5 bases). V shed 3 bases and J shed 7 bases, with 16 bases lying between them. CDR1 MNHEY and CDR2 SMNVEV come from the germline V gene (reference sequence). The CDR3 totals 15 residues.